This entry lists 6 T cell receptor beta chains sequenced from one sample in a study of cytomegalovirus exposure and HLA in healthy donors. Amplification used 60 Vbeta primers and 13 Jbeta primers. Clones were read by immunoSEQ multiplex PCR, and TCRdb kept only the in-frame ones, dropping some. The table has 65,000 to 75,000 clones, around 80% seen once. The specimen sequenced was PBMCs. These TCRs come from a man aged 45-65 years in good health and CMV-seronegative.

The CDR3 bases are TGTGCCAGCTCCGAAGACAGGAACACTGAAGCTTTCTTT. It encodes CASSEDRNTEAFF. V usage is TRBV18 and J usage is TRBJ1-1, with a weak D call TRBD1 (5 bases). V was trimmed by 6 bases and J by 1 base, leaving 9 bases between them. The CDR3 sequence is 13 residues long. Germline values: CDR1 KGHSH, CDR2 LQKENI.

This chain connects TRBV19 to TRBJ2-5; possibly TRBD2 for D (6 bases). V was clipped by 5 bases and J by 5 bases, with 12 bases between them. Germline V gene data show CDR1 as LNHDA and CDR2 as SQIVND (reference sequence). CDR3 size: 13 residues. The CDR3 spells CASSGNRGETQYF. In DNA, the CDR3 is TGTGCCAGTAGTGGCAACCGGGGGGAGACCCAGTACTTC.

The chain links TRBV19 to TRBJ1-3, with 8 bases lining up with TRBD1. V gave up 8 bases and J gave up 0 bases; unmatched junction bases: 9. Germline V gene data show CDR1 as LNHDA and CDR2 as SQIVND (reference sequence). The CDR3 is made up of 16 amino acids. The CDR3 loop reads CASHDRGIPSGNTIYF. The CDR3 coding sequence is TGTGCCAGTCACGACAGGGGCATCCCCTCTGGAAACACCATATATTTT.

The chain carries TRBV19 and TRBJ2-1; 10 nucleotides align to TRBD1. The germline CDR1 and CDR2 sequences are LNHDA and SQIVND (reference sequence). V lost 0 bases and J lost 3; bases outside the gene matches: 5. There are 17 residues in the CDR3. The CDR3 nucleotides read TGTGCCAGTAGTATAGACACCGGGACAGGGGACTACAATGAGCAGTTCTTC. It yields the protein CASSIDTGTGDYNEQFF.

The genes are TRBV10-3 and TRBJ1-3, with D possibly TRBD1 on 5 matching bases. The germline V gene has CDR1 ENHRY and CDR2 SYGVKD. The CDR3 runs 15 residues. V was shortened by 4 bases and J by 2 bases, with 12 bases between the two germline ends. The CDR3 DNA follows: TGTGCCATCAGTGGAGGGGAGGAAGCTGGAAACACCATATATTTT. Translated, it gives CAISGGEEAGNTIYF.

V and J are TRBV18 and TRBJ1-1; no clear D. Deletions cut 6 bases from V and 0 bases from J, with 8 bases between. CDR1 is KGHSH, CDR2 LQKENI, per germline. The CDR3 is 13 amino acids. The CDR3 protein is CASSPYMNTEAFF. The CDR3 DNA reads TGTGCCAGCTCCCCTTACATGAACACTGAAGCTTTCTTT.